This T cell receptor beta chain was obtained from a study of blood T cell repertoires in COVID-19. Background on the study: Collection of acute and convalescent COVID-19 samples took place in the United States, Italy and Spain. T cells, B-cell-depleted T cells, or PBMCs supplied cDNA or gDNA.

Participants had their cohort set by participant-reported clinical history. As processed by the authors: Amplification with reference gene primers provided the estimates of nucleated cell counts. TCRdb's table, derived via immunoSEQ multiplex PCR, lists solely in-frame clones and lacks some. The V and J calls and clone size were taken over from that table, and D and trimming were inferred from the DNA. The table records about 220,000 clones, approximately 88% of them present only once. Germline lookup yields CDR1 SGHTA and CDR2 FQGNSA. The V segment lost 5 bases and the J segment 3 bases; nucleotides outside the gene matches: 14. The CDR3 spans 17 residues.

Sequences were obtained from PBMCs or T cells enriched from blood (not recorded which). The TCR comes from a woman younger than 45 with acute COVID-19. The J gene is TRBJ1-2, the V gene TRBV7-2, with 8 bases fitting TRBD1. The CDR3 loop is CASSPTGQGPSHYGYTF. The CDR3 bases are TGTGCCAGCAGCCCGACCGGACAGGGTCCGAGCCACTATGGCTACACCTTC.